Listed below are T cell receptor beta chains from one sample, sequenced in a study of cytomegalovirus exposure and HLA in healthy donors. TCRdb's copy holds only in-frame clones and misses some; the assay was immunoSEQ multiplex PCR. The sample spans about 110,000 clones; the ten largest clones claim 6.8%. Sample: PBMCs. The receptors were gathered from a man in his forties in good health and CMV-seropositive. Each CDR3 is given with its conserved first and last residue.

CDR3aa,v_gene,j_gene
CASSYSTSGRRGEQYF,TRBV6-5,TRBJ2-7
CASSLTRVLFSGYNEQFF,TRBV28,TRBJ2-1
CAWVNGGFGANVLAF,TRBV30,TRBJ2-6
CASSHTPGSYEQYF,TRBV6-1,TRBJ2-7
CASTLRPGGNSSTDTQYF,TRBV28,TRBJ2-3
CASRQTNTGELFF,TRBV10-1,TRBJ2-2
CASSIQGGSYGYTF,TRBV6-1,TRBJ1-2
CASSLNRLGQGSGEQFF,TRBV5-1,TRBJ2-1
CASFSSGAYNEQFF,TRBV2,TRBJ2-1
CASRMEGAGELFF,TRBV6-6,TRBJ2-2
CASSMGLVDEQYF,TRBV5-4,-
CASSSPRSAIGSEQYF,TRBV7-9,-
CASSTPGLVNTEAFF,TRBV19,TRBJ1-1
CASRPTGLFHSNQPQHF,TRBV28,TRBJ1-5
CAWRGQGGSTDTQYF,TRBV30,TRBJ2-3
CASSFQHNQPQHF,TRBV11-2,TRBJ1-5